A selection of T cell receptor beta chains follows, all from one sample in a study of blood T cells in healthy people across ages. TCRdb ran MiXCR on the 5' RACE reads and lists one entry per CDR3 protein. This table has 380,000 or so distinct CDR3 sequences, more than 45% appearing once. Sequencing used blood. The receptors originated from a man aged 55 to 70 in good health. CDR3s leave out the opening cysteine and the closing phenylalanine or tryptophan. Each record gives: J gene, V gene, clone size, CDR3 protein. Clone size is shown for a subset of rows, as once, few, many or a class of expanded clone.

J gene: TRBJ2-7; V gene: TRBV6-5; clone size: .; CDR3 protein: ASSSPGLANHEQY
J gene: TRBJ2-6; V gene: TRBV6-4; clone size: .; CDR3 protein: ASSQGRGPGANVLT
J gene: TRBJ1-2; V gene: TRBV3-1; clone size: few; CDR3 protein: ASSQGTGTVKHGYT
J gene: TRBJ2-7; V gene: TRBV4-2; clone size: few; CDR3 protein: ASSPQGSTHEQY
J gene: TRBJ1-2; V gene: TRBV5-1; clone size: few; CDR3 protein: ASSPIRDPYGYT
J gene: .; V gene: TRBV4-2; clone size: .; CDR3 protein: ASGSYKQETQY
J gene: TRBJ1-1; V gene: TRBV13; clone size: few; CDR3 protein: ASSLAQGGNTEAF
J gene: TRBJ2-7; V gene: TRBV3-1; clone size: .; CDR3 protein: ASSQEPTTYEQY
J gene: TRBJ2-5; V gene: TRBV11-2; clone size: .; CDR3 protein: ASSLAPSGGLETQY
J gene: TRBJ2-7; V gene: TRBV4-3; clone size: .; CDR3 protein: ASSQDRQSNYEQY
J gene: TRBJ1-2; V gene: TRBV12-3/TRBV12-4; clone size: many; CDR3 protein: ASRYQGPSRGYT
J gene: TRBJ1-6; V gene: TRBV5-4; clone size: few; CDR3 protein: TSSPGQANSPLH
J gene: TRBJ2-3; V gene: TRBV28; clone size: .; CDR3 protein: ASRPGTATDTQY
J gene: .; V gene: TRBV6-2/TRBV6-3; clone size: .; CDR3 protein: ASGGRAHEQY
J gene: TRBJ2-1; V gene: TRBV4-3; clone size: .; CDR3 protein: ASSQRGAGAISYNEQF
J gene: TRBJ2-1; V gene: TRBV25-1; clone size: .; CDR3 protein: ASKPMAGVNNEQF
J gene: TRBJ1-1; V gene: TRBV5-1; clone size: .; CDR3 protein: ASSLGGARNTEAF
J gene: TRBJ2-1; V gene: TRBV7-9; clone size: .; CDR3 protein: ASSPDPGLAFGSYNEQF
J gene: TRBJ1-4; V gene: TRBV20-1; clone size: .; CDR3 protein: SGWTGGAGEKLF
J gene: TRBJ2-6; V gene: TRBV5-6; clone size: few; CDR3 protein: ASSLIVSGTGARVLT
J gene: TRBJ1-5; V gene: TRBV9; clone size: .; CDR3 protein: ASSATGHQPQH
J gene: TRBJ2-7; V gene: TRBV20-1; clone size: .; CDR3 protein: SAKLRDRGAYEQY
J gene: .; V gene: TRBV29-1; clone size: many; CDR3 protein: SVGLRGDEQY
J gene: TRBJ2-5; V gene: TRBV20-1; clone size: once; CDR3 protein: SAEPLSGQETQY
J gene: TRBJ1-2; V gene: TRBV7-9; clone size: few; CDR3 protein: ASSFDGGWNGYT
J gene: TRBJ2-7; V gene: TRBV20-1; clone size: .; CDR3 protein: SASPRRASEQY
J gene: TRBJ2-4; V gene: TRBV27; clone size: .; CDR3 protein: ASSREPGLAKSKNIQY
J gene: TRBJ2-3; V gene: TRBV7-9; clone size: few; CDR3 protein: ASSKSSGSNGPLSTDTQY
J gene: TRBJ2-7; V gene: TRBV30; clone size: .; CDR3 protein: AWTGPISYEQY
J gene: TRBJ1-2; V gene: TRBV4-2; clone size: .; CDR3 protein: ASSQDGADYT
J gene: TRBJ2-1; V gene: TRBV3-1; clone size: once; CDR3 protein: ASSQGAGQVYNEQF
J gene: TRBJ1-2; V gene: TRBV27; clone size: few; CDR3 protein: ASSSPGQGASGYT
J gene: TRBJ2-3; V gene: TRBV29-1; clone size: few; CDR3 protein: SVEDLAPTDTQY
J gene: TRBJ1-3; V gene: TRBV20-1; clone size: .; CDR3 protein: SARRADSSSGNTIY
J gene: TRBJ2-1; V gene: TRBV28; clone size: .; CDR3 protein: ASSPPLAGAGNEQF
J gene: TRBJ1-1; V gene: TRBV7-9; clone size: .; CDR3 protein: ASTPKDTEAF
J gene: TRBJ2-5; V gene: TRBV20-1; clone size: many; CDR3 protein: SARDSMGQETQY
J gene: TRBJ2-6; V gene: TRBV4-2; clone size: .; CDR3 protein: AGSQGRSDSGANVLT
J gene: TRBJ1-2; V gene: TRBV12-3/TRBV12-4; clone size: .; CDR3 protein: ASSFRYGYT
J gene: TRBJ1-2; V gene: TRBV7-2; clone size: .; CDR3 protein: ASSLVRANRGGYT
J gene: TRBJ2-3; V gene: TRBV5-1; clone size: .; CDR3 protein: ASSLLGYSTDTQY
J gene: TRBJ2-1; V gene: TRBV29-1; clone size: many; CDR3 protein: SVRTGTGGPNEQF
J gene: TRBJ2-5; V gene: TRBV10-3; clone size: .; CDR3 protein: AISKSQETQY
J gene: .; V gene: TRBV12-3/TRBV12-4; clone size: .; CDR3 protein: ASRVTGGGFHEQY
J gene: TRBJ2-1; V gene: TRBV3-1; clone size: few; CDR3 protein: ASNTGQGVNEQF
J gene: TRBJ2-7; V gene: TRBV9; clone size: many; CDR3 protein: ASSEGGWTYEQY
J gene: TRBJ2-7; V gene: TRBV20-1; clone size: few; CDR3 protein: SAIDSSDNEQY
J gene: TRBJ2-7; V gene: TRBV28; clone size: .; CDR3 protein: ASTRTGPPYEQY
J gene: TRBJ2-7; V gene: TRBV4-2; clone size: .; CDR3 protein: ASSQEQLQPSYEQY
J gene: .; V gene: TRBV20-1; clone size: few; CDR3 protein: SARDSLRGTYEQY